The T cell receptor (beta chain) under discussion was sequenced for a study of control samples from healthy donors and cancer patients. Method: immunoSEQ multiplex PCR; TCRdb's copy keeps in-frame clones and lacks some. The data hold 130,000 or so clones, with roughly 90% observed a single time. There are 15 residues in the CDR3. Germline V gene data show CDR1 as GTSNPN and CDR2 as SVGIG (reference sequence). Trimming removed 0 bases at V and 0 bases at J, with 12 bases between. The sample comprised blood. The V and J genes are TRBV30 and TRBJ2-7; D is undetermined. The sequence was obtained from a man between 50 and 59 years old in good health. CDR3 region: CAWSVKVVPSYEQYF. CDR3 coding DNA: TGTGCCTGGAGTGTAAAGGTTGTCCCCTCCTACGAGCAGTACTTC.